Listed below are T cell receptor beta chains from one sample, sequenced in a study of T cell responses to AZD1222 COVID-19 vaccine. The repertoire was sequenced with immunoSEQ multiplex PCR; TCRdb's copy has only in-frame clones and lacks some. Among tens of thousands of clones listed, 86% were seen once. Sequenced material: peripheral blood, taken on day 0 of AZD1222 vaccination. The receptors here all came from an adult in good health. The CDR3 runs from the conserved cysteine through the conserved F or W. D genes are given only for firm matches. Some rows mark clone size as missing; the rest say once, few, many or name a class of expanded clone.

d_gene	j_gene	abundance	v_gene	CDR3nt	CDR3aa
-	TRBJ1-5	-	TRBV6-5	TGTGCCAGCAGACCTTTTAGCAATCAGCCCCAGCATTTT	CASRPFSNQPQHF
TRBD2	TRBJ2-1	-	TRBV5-1	TGCGCCAGCAGCCCTGGGGGGGTTGGTGGCTACAATGAGCAGTTCTTC	CASSPGGVGGYNEQFF
-	TRBJ2-7	few	TRBV19	TGTGCCAGTAGTATCGGGCAGGGCTCCTACGAGCAGTACTTC	CASSIGQGSYEQYF
TRBD1	TRBJ1-2	-	TRBV19	TGTGCCAGTAGATCAGGGACAGGGGGCGGCTATGGCTACACCTTC	CASRSGTGGGYGYTF
-	TRBJ1-3	-	TRBV28	TGTGCCAGCAGTTCCGGACGGCCTCTGTGGGACTCTGGAAACACCATATATTTT	CASSSGRPLWDSGNTIYF
-	TRBJ1-4	once	TRBV6-2/TRBV6-3	TGTGCCAGCAGCCGGCAGTCTCTAGTCGGTGAAAAACTGTTTTTT	CASSRQSLVGEKLFF
-	TRBJ1-1	-	TRBV30	TGTGCCTGGTCCTATGTATTAGGCGCTGAAGCTTTCTTT	CAWSYVLGAEAFF
-	TRBJ1-6	-	TRBV27	TGTGCCAGCAGTCTAGCGGGCCTCGGCCCCCTCCACTTT	CASSLAGLGPLHF
TRBD1	TRBJ2-7	once	TRBV29-1	TGCAGCGCCCGCCCAGGGGGCGCCTACGAGCAGTACTTC	CSARPGGAYEQYF
-	TRBJ1-6	-	TRBV14	TGTGCCAGCAGCCGTAGCCACAATTCACCCCTCCACTTT	CASSRSHNSPLHF
TRBD2	TRBJ2-5	-	TRBV5-1	TGCGCCAGCAGCCTCCCGGGGGCTAGCGGGGGCCAGGGGGAGACCCAGTACTTC	CASSLPGASGGQGETQYF
TRBD2	TRBJ2-7	-	TRBV6-2/TRBV6-3	TGTGCCAGCAGTTGGGGGACTATCTACGAGCAGTACTTC	CASSWGTIYEQYF
TRBD2	TRBJ2-7	-	TRBV30	TGTGCCTGGATGGACGGGGGGGCCTGGGAGCAGTACTTC	CAWMDGGAWEQYF
-	TRBJ1-1	once	TRBV28	TGTGCCAGCAGTTTGAGGGGCCAGGGCTTAAGGAACACTGAAGCTTTCTTT	CASSLRGQGLRNTEAFF
-	TRBJ2-3	-	TRBV4-3	TGCGCCAGCAGCCAAGAACGAGGGACTGGCACAGATACGCAGTATTTT	CASSQERGTGTDTQYF
-	TRBJ1-1	-	TRBV6-1	TGTGCCAGCACAGGGGCTAGGACTGAAGCTTTCTTT	CASTGARTEAFF